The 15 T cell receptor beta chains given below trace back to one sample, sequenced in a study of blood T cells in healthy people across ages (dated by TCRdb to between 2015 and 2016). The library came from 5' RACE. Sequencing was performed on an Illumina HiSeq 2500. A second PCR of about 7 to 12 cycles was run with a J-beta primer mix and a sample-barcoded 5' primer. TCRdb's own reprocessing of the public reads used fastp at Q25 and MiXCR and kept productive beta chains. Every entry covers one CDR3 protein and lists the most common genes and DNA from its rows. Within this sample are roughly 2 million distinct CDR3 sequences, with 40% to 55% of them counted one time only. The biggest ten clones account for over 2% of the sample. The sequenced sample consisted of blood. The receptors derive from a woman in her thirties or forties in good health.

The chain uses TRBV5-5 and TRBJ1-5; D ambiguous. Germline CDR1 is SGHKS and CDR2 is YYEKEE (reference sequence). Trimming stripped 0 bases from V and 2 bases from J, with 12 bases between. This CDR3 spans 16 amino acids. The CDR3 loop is CASSLGQTQRNQPQHF. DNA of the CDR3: TGTGCCAGCAGCTTGGGTCAGACACAGCGCAATCAGCCCCAGCATTTT.

CDR3 protein: CASSHVQLHAKNIQYF. The CDR3 DNA follows: TGTGCCAGCAGTCACGTGCAGCTCCATGCCAAAAACATTCAGTACTTC. The gene calls are TRBV6-4 and TRBJ2-4; D ambiguous. The CDR3 is 16 residues long. Per the germline V gene, CDR1 is MRHNA and CDR2 is SNTAGT. Deletions cut 5 bases from V and 1 base from J, with 15 bases between.

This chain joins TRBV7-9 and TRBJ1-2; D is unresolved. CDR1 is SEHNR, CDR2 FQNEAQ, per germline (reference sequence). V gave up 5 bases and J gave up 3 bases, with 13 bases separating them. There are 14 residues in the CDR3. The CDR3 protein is CASSPSFEDYGYTF. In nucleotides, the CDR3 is TGTGCCAGCAGCCCCTCGTTCGAAGACTATGGCTACACCTTC.

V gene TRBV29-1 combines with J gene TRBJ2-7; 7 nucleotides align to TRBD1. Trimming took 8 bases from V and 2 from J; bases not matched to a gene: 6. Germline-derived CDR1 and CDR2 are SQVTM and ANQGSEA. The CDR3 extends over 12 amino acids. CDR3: CSTSQGPYEQYF. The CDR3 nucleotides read TGCAGCACCTCACAGGGGCCCTACGAGCAGTACTTC.

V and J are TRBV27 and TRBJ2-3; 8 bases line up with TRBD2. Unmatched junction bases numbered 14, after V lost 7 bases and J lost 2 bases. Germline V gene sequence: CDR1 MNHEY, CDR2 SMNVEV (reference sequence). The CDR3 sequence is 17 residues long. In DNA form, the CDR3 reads TGTGCCAGCAAACAAGCCCGAGCGGGGGCGCACACAGATACGCAGTATTTT. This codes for CASKQARAGAHTDTQYF.

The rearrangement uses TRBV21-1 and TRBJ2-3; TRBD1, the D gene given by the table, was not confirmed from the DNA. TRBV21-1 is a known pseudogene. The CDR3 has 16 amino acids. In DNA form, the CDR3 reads TGTGCCAGCAGCAAAGACAGGACAGAGATAACAGATACGCAGTATTTT. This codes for CASSKDRTEITDTQYF.

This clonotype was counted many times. The CDR3: CASSLTDSYEQYF. Here the CDR3 DNA reads TGTGCCAGCAGCTTAACAGACTCCTACGAGCAGTACTTC. The J gene is TRBJ2-7, the V gene TRBV7-2, with D hard to call. The germline V and J ends were trimmed by 2 bases and 0 bases, with 5 bases remaining between them. Germline loops: CDR1 SGHTA, CDR2 FQGNSA. The CDR3 is 13 amino acids.

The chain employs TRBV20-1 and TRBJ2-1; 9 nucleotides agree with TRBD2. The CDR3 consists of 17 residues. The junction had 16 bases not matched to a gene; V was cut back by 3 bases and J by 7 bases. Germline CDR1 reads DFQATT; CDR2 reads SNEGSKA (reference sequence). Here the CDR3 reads CSASGLWRGGVGNEQFF. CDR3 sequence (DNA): TGCAGTGCTAGTGGACTTTGGCGGGGGGGCGTAGGGAATGAGCAGTTCTTC.

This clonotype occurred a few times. CDR3 loop: CASSLDGQGTSYEQYF. Here the CDR3 DNA reads TGCGCCAGCAGCTTGGATGGACAGGGGACCTCCTACGAGCAGTACTTC. The chain links TRBV5-1 to TRBJ2-7; 9 bases align to TRBD1. This CDR3 is 16 amino acids long. With V trimmed by 0 bases and J by 0 bases, 4 bases remained unmatched. Germline CDR1 reads SGHRS; CDR2 reads YFSETQ. The whole variable domain, remainder taken from reference TRBV5-1 and TRBJ2-7, is KAGVTQTPRYLIKTRGQQVTLSCSPISGHRSVSWYQQTPGQGLQFLFEYFSETQRNKGNFPGRFSGRQFSNSRSEMNVSTLELGDSALYLCASSLDGQGTSYEQYFGPGTRLTVT.

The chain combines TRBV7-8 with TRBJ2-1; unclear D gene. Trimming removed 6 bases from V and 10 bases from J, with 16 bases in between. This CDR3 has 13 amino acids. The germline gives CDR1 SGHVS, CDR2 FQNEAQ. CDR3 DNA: TGTGCCAGCAGACCCGTTGGGGATAACGAGCAGTTCTTC. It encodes CASRPVGDNEQFF.

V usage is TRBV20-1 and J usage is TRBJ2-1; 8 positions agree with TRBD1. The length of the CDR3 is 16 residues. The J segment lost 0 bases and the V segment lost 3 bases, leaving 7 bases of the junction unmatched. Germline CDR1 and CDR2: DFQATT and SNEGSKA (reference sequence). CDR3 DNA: TGCAGTGCTAGGGACAGGGAGTCGTACTCCTACAATGAGCAGTTCTTC. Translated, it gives CSARDRESYSYNEQFF.

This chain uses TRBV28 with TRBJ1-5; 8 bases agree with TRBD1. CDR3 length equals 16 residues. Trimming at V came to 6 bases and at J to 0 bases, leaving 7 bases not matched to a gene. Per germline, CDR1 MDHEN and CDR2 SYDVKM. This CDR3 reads CASSQRDRGSNQPQHF. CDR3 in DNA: TGTGCCAGCAGCCAAAGAGACAGGGGTAGCAATCAGCCCCAGCATTTT.

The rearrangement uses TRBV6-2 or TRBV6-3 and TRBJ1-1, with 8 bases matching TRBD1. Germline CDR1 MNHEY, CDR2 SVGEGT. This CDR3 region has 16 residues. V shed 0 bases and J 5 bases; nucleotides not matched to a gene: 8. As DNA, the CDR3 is TGTGCCAGCAGTTACTCGAAAGGACAGGGAAAAACTGAAGCTTTCTTT. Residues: CASSYSKGQGKTEAFF.

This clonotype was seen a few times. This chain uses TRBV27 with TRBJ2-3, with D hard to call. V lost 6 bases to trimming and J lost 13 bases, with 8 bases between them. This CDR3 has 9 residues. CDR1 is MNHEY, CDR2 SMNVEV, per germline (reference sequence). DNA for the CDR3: TGTGCCAGCAGCCAAAAAGAGTATTTT. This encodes CASSQKEYF.

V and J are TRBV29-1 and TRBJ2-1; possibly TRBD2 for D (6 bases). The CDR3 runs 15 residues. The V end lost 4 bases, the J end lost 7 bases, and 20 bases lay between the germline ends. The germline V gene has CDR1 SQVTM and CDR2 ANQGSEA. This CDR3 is CSVGSLRRERNEQFF. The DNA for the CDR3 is TGCAGCGTTGGATCCCTGAGGCGGGAACGGAATGAGCAGTTCTTC.